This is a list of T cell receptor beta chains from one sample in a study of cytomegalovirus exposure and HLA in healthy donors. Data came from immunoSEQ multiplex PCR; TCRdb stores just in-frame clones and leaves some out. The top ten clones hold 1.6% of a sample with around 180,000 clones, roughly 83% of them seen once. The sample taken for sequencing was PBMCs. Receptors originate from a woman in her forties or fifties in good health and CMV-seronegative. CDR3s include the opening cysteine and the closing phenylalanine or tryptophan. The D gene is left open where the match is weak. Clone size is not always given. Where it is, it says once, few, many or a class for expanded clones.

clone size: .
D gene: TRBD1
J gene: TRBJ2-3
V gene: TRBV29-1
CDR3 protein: CSVGQGTDTQYF
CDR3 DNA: TGCAGCGTAGGACAGGGAACAGATACGCAGTATTTT

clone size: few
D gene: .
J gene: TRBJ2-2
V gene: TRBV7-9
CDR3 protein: CSSSFSRAWNTGELFF
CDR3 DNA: TGTTCCAGCAGCTTTTCGAGGGCTTGGAACACCGGGGAGCTGTTTTTT

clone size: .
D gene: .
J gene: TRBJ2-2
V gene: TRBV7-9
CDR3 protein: CASTRRGSNTGELFF
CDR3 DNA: TGTGCCAGCACCAGAAGGGGGAGTAACACCGGGGAGCTGTTTTTT

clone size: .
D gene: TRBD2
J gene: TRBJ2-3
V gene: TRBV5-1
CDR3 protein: CASSLGGRAVTDTQYF
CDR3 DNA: TGCGCCAGCAGCTTGGGCGGGAGGGCCGTAACAGATACGCAGTATTTT

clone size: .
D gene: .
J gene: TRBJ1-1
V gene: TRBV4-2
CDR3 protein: CASSQVGGPNTEAFF
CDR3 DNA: TGTGCCAGCAGCCAAGTGGGGGGACCGAACACTGAAGCTTTCTTT

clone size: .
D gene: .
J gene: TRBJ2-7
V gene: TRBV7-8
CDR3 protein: CASSLQVSSYEQYF
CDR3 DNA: TGTGCCAGCAGCTTACAGGTTAGCTCCTACGAGCAGTACTTC

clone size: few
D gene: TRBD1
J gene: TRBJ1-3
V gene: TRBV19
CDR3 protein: CASGTADPGNTIYF
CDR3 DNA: TGTGCCAGCGGGACAGCGGACCCTGGAAACACCATATATTTT

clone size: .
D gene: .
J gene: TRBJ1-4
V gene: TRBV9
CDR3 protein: CASSVRGTANEKLFF
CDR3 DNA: TGTGCCAGCAGCGTGAGGGGGACGGCTAATGAAAAACTGTTTTTT

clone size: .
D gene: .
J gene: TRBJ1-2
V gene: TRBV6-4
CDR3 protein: CASSPREGSYGYTF
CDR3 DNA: TGTGCCAGCAGCCCGAGGGAGGGGAGCTATGGCTACACCTTC

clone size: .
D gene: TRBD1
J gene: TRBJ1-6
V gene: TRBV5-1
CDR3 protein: CASSWGTAGNSPLHF
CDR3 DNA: TGCGCCAGCAGCTGGGGGACAGCGGGCAATTCACCCCTCCACTTT

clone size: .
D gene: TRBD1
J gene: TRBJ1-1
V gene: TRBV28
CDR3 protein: CASSRRTGRQAFF
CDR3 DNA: TGTGCCAGCAGCCGCCGGACAGGGAGACAAGCTTTCTTT

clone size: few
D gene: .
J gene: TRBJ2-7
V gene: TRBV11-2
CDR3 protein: CASSLGGGPGYEQYF
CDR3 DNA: TGTGCCAGCAGCTTAGGAGGGGGACCGGGCTACGAGCAGTACTTC

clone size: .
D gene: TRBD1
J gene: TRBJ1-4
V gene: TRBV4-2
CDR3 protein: CASSQDPTSGTGSANEKLFF
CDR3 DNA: TGTGCCAGCAGCCAAGACCCAACTTCCGGGACAGGTTCGGCGAATGAAAAACTGTTTTTT

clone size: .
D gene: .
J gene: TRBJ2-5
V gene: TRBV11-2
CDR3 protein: CASSFRTAQETQYF
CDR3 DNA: TGTGCCAGCAGCTTCCGGACAGCCCAAGAGACCCAGTACTTC

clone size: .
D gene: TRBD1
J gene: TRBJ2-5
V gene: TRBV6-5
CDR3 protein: CASSWTGMQETQYF
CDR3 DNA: TGTGCCAGCAGTTGGACAGGGATGCAAGAGACCCAGTACTTC

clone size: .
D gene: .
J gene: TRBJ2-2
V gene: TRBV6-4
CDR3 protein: CASSESGTGELFF
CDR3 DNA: TGTGCCAGCAGTGAGTCCGGCACCGGGGAGCTGTTTTTT

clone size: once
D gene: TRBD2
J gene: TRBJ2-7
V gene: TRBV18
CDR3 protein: CASSPLSGGSYEQYF
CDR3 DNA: TGTGCCAGCTCACCACTTTCCGGGGGGAGCTACGAGCAGTACTTC

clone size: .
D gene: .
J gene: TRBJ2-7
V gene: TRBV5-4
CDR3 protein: CASSFSGPYEQYF
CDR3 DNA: TGTGCCAGCAGCTTTTCAGGTCCCTACGAGCAGTACTTC

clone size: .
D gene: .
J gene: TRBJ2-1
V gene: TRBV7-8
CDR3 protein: CASSLGGLYNEQFF
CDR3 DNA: TGTGCCAGCAGCTTAGGGGGACTCTACAATGAGCAGTTCTTC

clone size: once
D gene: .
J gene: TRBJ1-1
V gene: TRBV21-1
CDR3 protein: CASSKLMKAGQAEGEAFF
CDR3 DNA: TGTGCCAGCAGCAAACTCATGAAGGCTGGGCAGGCCGAGGGTGAAGCTTTCTTT

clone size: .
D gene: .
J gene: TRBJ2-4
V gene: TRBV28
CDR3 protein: CASSSTDSRAKNIQYF
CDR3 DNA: TGTGCCAGCAGTTCCACGGACAGCAGAGCCAAAAACATTCAGTACTTC

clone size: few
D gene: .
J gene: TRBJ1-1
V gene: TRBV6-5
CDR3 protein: CASSPPVGGQGRAFF
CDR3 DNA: TGTGCCAGCAGCCCTCCGGTAGGTGGACAAGGAAGAGCTTTCTTT

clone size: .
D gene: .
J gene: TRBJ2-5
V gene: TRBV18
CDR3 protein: CASQGTPQETQYF
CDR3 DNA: TGTGCCAGCCAAGGGACACCGCAAGAGACCCAGTACTTC

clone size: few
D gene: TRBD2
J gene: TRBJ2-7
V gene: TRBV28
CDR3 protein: CASSLAAPGSRGGLYEQYF
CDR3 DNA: TGTGCCAGCAGTTTGGCCGCGCCGGGGTCCCGCGGGGGGTTGTACGAGCAGTACTTC

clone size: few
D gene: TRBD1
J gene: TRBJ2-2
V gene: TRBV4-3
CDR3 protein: CASSQDAGGSGELFF
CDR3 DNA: TGCGCCAGCAGCCAAGATGCAGGGGGAAGCGGGGAGCTGTTTTTT

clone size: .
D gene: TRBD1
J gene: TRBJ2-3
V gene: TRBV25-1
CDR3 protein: CASSNHRGTSTDTQYF
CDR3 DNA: TGTGCCAGCAGTAACCACAGGGGTACTAGCACAGATACGCAGTATTTT

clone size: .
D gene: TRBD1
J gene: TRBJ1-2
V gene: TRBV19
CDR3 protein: CASSRQGPQGYGYTF
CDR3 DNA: TGTGCCAGTAGTAGACAGGGTCCCCAAGGCTATGGCTACACCTTC

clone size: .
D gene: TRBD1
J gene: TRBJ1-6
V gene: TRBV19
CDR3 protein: CASIDRARDSPLHF
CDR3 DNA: TGTGCCAGTATCGACAGGGCCAGGGATTCACCCCTCCACTTT

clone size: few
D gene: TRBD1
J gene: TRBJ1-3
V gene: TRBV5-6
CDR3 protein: CASSYTDRERNTIYF
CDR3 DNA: TGTGCCAGCAGCTATACGGACAGGGAACGCAACACCATATATTTT

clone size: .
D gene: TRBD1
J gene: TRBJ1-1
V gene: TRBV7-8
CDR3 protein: CASSLYRGARRDTEAFF
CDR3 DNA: TGTGCCAGCAGCTTGTACAGGGGGGCGAGAAGGGACACTGAAGCTTTCTTT

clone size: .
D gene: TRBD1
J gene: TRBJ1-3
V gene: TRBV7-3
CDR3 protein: CASSYSTGSGNTIYF
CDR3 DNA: TGTGCCAGCAGTTACTCGACAGGGTCTGGAAACACCATATATTTT

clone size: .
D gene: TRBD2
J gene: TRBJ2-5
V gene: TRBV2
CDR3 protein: CASSQGGLAALETQYF
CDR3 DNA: TGTGCCAGCAGCCAGGGGGGACTAGCGGCGCTCGAGACCCAGTACTTC

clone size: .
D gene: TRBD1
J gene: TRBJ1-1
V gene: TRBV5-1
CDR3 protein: CASSWGQGTEAFF
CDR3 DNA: TGCGCCAGCAGCTGGGGACAGGGCACTGAAGCTTTCTTT

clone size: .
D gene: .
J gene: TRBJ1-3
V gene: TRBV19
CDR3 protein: CASSARERNSGNTIYF
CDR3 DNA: TGTGCCAGTAGTGCGAGGGAGCGTAACTCTGGAAACACCATATATTTT

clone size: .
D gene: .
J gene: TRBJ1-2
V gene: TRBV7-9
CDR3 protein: CASSSGGSYGYTF
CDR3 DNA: TGTGCCAGCAGCTCCGGAGGCAGCTATGGCTACACCTTC

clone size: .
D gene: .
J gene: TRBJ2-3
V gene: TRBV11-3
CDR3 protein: CASSLGRGVPDTQYF
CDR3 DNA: TGTGCCAGCAGCTTAGGGCGGGGCGTCCCAGATACGCAGTATTTT

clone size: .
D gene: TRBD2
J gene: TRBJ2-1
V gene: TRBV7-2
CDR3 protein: CASSLNRLAGGYEQFF
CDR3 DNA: TGTGCCAGCAGCTTAAACCGGCTAGCGGGAGGATATGAGCAGTTCTTC

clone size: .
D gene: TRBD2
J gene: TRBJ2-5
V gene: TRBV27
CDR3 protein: CASSPQTSGRAGQLEETQYF
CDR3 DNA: TGTGCCAGCAGTCCCCAGACTAGCGGGAGGGCAGGTCAGTTAGAAGAGACCCAGTACTTC

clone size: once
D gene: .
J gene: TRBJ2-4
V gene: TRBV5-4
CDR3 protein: CASSFWRAKNIQYF
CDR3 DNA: TGTGCCAGCAGCTTCTGGAGAGCCAAAAACATTCAGTACTTC

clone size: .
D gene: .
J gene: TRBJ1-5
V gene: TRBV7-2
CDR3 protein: CASSLEGAGRNQPQHF
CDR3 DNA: TGTGCCAGCAGCTTAGAAGGGGCAGGGAGGAATCAGCCCCAGCATTTT

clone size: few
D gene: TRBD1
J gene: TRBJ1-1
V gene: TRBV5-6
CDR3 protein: CASSPGTGWKNTEAFF
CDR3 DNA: TGTGCCAGCAGCCCCGGGACAGGGTGGAAGAACACTGAAGCTTTCTTT

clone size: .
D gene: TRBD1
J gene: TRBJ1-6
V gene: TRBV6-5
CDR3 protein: CASRPDRGDSPLHF
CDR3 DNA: TGTGCCAGCAGACCGGACAGGGGGGATTCACCCCTCCACTTT

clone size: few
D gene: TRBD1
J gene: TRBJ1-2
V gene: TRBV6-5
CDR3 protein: CASSYSLTGGYGYTF
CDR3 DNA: TGTGCCAGCAGTTACTCCTTGACAGGGGGGTATGGCTACACCTTC

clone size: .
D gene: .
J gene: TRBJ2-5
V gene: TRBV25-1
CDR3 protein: CASSEYLGAGETQYF
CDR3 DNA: TGTGCCAGCAGTGAATATCTGGGGGCGGGAGAGACCCAGTACTTC

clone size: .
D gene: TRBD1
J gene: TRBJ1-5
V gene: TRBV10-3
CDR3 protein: CAISSTGVSNQPQHF
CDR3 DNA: TGTGCCATCAGTAGTACAGGGGTTAGCAATCAGCCCCAGCATTTT

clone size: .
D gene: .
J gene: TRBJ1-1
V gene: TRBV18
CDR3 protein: CASSPQGVNTEAFF
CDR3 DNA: TGTGCCAGCTCACCACAGGGGGTGAACACTGAAGCTTTCTTT

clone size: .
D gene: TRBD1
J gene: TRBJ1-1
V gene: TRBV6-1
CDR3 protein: CASSNTGGTEAFF
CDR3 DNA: TGTGCCAGCAGTAACACAGGGGGGACTGAAGCTTTCTTT